Sequencing of this TCR beta chain was carried out in a study of T cell responses to AZD1222 COVID-19 vaccine. Study outcomes and limitations: Two doses of AZD1222 preceded a rise in Spike-specific TCR breadth and depth. Reports say nearly half of spike-specific TCRs go after unmutated variant regions.

V lost 7 bases to trimming and J lost 2 bases; unmatched junction nucleotides: 7. This CDR3 spans 15 amino acids. Per germline, CDR1 SGHTA and CDR2 FQGNSA. A word on this clone: Its antigen remains unknown.

Sequenced by immunoSEQ multiplex PCR; TCRdb stores in-frame clones only, minus some. The profile shows 120,000 or so clones, about 87% of them singletons. The sequence came from an adult in good health. Sequencing was performed on peripheral blood, taken on day 0 of AZD1222 vaccination. The chain couples TRBV7-2 to TRBJ2-3, with TRBD1 matching over 9 bases. The CDR3 DNA reads TGTGCCAGCACCCCCGGGACAGGGAACACAGATACGCAGTATTTT. It specifies CASTPGTGNTDTQYF.